Each of the 26 T cell receptor beta chains below was sequenced from the same sample in a study of read filtering for tumor transcriptome and immune sequencing. This library used roughly 400 ng RNA and molecular barcoded adaptors spanning alpha/delta and beta/gamma chains. A single record per CDR3 protein comes from TCRdb applying MiXCR to the reads. The sample yields 100,000 to 150,000 distinct CDR3 sequences, 10% to 15% seen once. The sequenced sample was a population of CD138-negative cells sorted from bone marrow. The receptors come from a donor older than 35 with multiple myeloma.

There are many counts of this clonotype. This rearrangement joins TRBV6-2 or TRBV6-3 to TRBJ2-3; 7 bases agree with TRBD2. J lost 0 bases, V lost 4 bases, and 7 bases had no gene match. The CDR3 runs 16 residues. The V gene's germline CDR1 is MNHEY and CDR2 SVGEGT. The CDR3 is CASSSPTSDSTDTQYF. CDR3 DNA sequence: TGTGCCAGCAGTTCCCCAACTAGCGACAGCACAGATACGCAGTATTTT.

This clonotype was detected ten times or more. J is TRBJ2-7 and V is TRBV5-1; D is unresolved. V was cut by 4 bases and J by 7 bases, with 15 bases left in between. Germline-derived CDR1 and CDR2 are SGHRS and YFSETQ. The CDR3 is made up of 13 amino acids. This chain's CDR3 is CASSLGYFGEQYF. The CDR3 DNA reads as TGCGCCAGCAGCCTAGGCTATTTCGGGGAGCAGTACTTC.

Worth noting for this clonotype: A much larger clone is a single base away; this may be a read error. This rearrangement joins TRBV10-2 to TRBJ2-1, with a weak D call TRBD2 (6 bases). This CDR3 is 13 amino acids long. Germline CDR1 and CDR2: WSHSY and SAAADI. The CDR3 DNA sequence: TGCGCCAGCAGTGCCGGGAGTTACAATGAGCAGTCCTTC. Amino acids: CASSAGSYNEQSF.

This clonotype has a count of ten or more. V and J are TRBV11-1 and TRBJ2-1; D is possibly TRBD1 (6 bases). The germline V gene encodes CDR1 SGHAT and CDR2 FQDESV (reference sequence). This CDR3 spans 14 amino acids. V shed 3 bases and J shed 2 bases, with 8 bases lying between them. CDR3 sequence (DNA): TGTGCCAGCAGCTTGGACAGTACCTACAATGAGCAGTTCTTC. This encodes CASSLDSTYNEQFF.

The sample holds a few counts of this clonotype. Being one base from a much bigger clone, this may be a read error. The chain couples TRBV12-3 or TRBV12-4 to TRBJ2-7, with D unresolved. This CDR3 contains 14 residues. Trimming stripped 5 bases from V and 2 bases from J, with 13 bases between. In DNA form, the CDR3 reads TGTGCCAGCAGTAGGCCGGGCGCGCCCTACGAGCAGTACTTC. The encoded protein is CASSRPGAPYEQYF.

This clonotype has a count of ten or more. CDR3 region: CSARVGQGDSNQPQHF. In DNA, the CDR3 is TGCAGTGCTAGGGTGGGACAGGGGGACAGCAATCAGCCCCAGCATTTT. The rearrangement joins TRBV20-1 to TRBJ1-5; 11 positions match TRBD1. The CDR3 has 16 residues. J lost 1 base, V lost 3 bases, and 5 bases had no gene match. Germline lookup yields CDR1 DFQATT and CDR2 SNEGSKA (reference sequence).

This clonotype has a count of ten or more. The rearrangement joins TRBV4-1 to TRBJ2-3, with D unresolved. This CDR3 comprises 14 residues. V lost 0 bases to trimming and J lost 6 bases, with 10 bases between them. Germline V gene sequence: CDR1 MGHRA, CDR2 YSYEKL. Here the CDR3 reads CASSQDRSEDTQYF. CDR3 sequence (DNA): TGCGCCAGCAGCCAAGATAGGTCGGAGGATACGCAGTATTTT.

This clonotype was observed a few times. This chain joins TRBV20-1 and TRBJ2-3; D gene uncertain. Germline CDR1 DFQATT, CDR2 SNEGSKA (reference sequence). The V and J ends lost 6 bases and 4 bases respectively, with 8 bases between them. The CDR3 runs 11 residues. CDR3 protein: CSALRADTQYF. CDR3 sequence (DNA): TGCAGTGCCCTTCGGGCAGATACGCAGTATTTT.

This clonotype has at least ten counts. The V and J genes are TRBV29-1 and TRBJ1-1; 7 bases match TRBD1. Germline values: CDR1 SQVTM, CDR2 ANQGSEA. The CDR3 has 14 amino acids. V shed 3 bases, J shed 0 bases, and the junction held 4 bases outside the gene matches. CDR3 sequence (DNA): TGCAGCGTTGAGGGAGACAGGGTGAACACTGAAGCTTTCTTT. It translates to CSVEGDRVNTEAFF.

Regarding this clonotype: A much larger clone lies a single base off, so this may be a read error. The DNA for the CDR3 is TGTGCCAGCAGGGTTCAAACAGGGAGTCGCTATGGCTACACCTTC. This encodes CASRVQTGSRYGYTF. The rearrangement uses TRBV7-2 and TRBJ1-2, with D possibly TRBD1 on 6 matching bases. CDR1 is SGHTA, CDR2 FQGNSA, per germline. Between the trimmed V and J ends, which lost 6 bases and 4 bases, there was a span of 18 bases. The length of the CDR3 is 15 residues.

V usage is TRBV21-1 and J usage is TRBJ2-1; the table calls TRBD1, which could not be checked here. TRBV21-1 represents a pseudogene. This CDR3 region has 16 residues. This CDR3 reads CASSHAGQGALDEQFF. CDR3 DNA: TGTGCCAGCAGCCACGCGGGGCAGGGGGCGCTCGATGAGCAGTTCTTC.

There are many counts of this clonotype. The chain recombines TRBV29-1 with TRBJ2-2; D is ambiguous. Trimming pared 6 bases from V and 1 base from J, leaving 12 bases between. The CDR3 extends over 14 amino acids. Germline V gene lookup returns CDR1 SQVTM and CDR2 ANQGSEA. CDR3 sequence: CSVAVGLNTGELFF. The CDR3 nucleotides are TGCAGCGTCGCTGTTGGGTTGAACACCGGGGAGCTGTTTTTT.

The table lists this clonotype with many counts. The J gene is TRBJ2-2, the V gene TRBV27; D might be TRBD2 (6 bases). V dropped 2 bases and J dropped 4 bases, with 11 bases sitting between them. This CDR3 is 15 amino acids long. Germline CDR1 is MNHEY and CDR2 is SMNVEV (reference sequence). The CDR3 region has the DNA TGTGCCAGCAGTTTAGCGGGGCCGGGCACCGGGGAGCTGTTTTTT. Translated: CASSLAGPGTGELFF.

This clonotype was seen ten or more times. The rearrangement joins TRBV3-1 to TRBJ2-2, with 12 bases that match TRBD2. Losses at the gene ends were 2 bases for V and 8 bases for J; bases not matched to a gene: 3. The length of the CDR3 is 15 residues. CDR1 is LGHDT, CDR2 YNNKEL, per germline (reference sequence). The CDR3 spells CASSQLAGGPGELFF. In DNA, the CDR3 is TGTGCCAGCAGCCAACTAGCGGGAGGGCCTGGGGAGCTGTTTTTT.

About this clonotype itself: A much larger clone differs by one base, so this may be a read error. The chain links TRBV20-1 to TRBJ2-7, with 7 nucleotides matching TRBD2. J was trimmed by 0 bases and V by 2 bases; bases with no gene match: 13. This CDR3 is built from 17 residues. Germline lookup yields CDR1 DFQATT and CDR2 SNEGSKA (reference sequence). CDR3 region: CSARYPGLIERSYEQYF. In DNA form, the CDR3 reads TGCAGTGCTAGATACCCGGGACTAATTGAACGCTCCTACGAGCAGTACTTC.

This clonotype was seen repeatedly, ten times or more. This chain joins TRBV3-1 and TRBJ2-7; D remains unclear. The germline CDR1 and CDR2 sequences are LGHDT and YNNKEL (reference sequence). This CDR3 is built from 13 residues. V lost 5 bases and J 3 bases, leaving 11 bases between the germline ends. CDR3 in amino acids: CASSGRVLYEQYF. DNA of the CDR3: TGTGCCAGCAGCGGCCGGGTCCTCTACGAGCAGTACTTC.

In its sample, this clonotype was seen many times. V is TRBV20-1 and J is TRBJ2-4, with D perhaps matching TRBD2 (6 bases). V gave up 5 bases and J gave up 9 bases, with 17 bases separating them. Germline V gives CDR1 DFQATT, CDR2 SNEGSKA (reference sequence). The CDR3 length is 13 residues. The CDR3 loop reads CSAPLPDYGIQYF. CDR3 DNA sequence: TGCAGTGCTCCACTTCCGGACTACGGCATTCAGTACTTC.

The chain carries TRBV2 and TRBJ2-5; no firm D call. The V gene lost 7 bases and the J gene lost 1 base, with 13 bases spanning the gap. This CDR3 has 14 amino acids. The germline CDR1 and CDR2 sequences are SNHLY and FYNNEI. The CDR3 DNA follows: TGTGCCAGCAATTCTTTCGTTATCCAAGAGACCCAGTACTTC. Its protein is CASNSFVIQETQYF.

This clonotype was found a few times. This sequence may be a read error, since a much larger clone differs from it by one base. The chain links TRBV29-1 to TRBJ2-1; no firm D call. CDR3 length equals 12 residues. Germline CDR1 and CDR2: SQVTM and ANQGSEA. The CDR3 region has the DNA TGCAGCGTTGAAGTTTATTCCAATGAGCTGTTCTTC. Translating it yields CSVEVYSNELFF.

About this clonotype: This could be a read error, since a much larger clone is one nucleotide away. The chain joins TRBV24-1 to TRBJ2-5, with 8 nucleotides matching TRBD2. J gave up 4 bases and V 3 bases, and 9 bases lay outside the gene matches. The CDR3 covers 16 residues. CDR1 is KGHDR and CDR2 is SFDVKD in the germline V gene. CDR3 nucleotides: TGTGCCACCAGTGATCCAGCGGGGGAGTACCGAGAGACCCAGTACTTC. It yields the protein CATSDPAGEYRETQYF.

This clonotype occurred many times. The chain has TRBV10-3 and TRBJ2-5; D not certain. Germline CDR1 ENHRY, CDR2 SYGVKD. V shed 4 bases and J shed 2 bases, with 17 bases lying between them. The CDR3 covers 16 residues. The CDR3 protein is CAISAVATFHQETQYF. The CDR3 DNA follows: TGTGCCATCAGTGCGGTTGCGACTTTCCATCAAGAGACCCAGTACTTC.

On this clonotype itself: This may come from a read error, since a much larger clone is one base off. The chain has TRBV15 and TRBJ2-1, with D possibly being TRBD1 (6 bases). The CDR3 consists of 15 residues. Trimming left V 0 bases short and J 10 bases short, with 16 bases between. Germline V CDR1 and CDR2: LNHNV, YYDKDF (reference sequence). CDR3 region: CATSREAGGGWEQFF. The CDR3, as DNA: TGTGCCACCAGCAGAGAGGCGGGTGGGGGCTGGGAGCAGTTCTTC.

Comments on this clonotype: This may stem from a read error, because a much larger clone lies one nucleotide away. The conserved phenylalanine or tryptophan normally closing the CDR3 is absent here, so this likely arose from a read error. The chain couples TRBV11-2 to TRBJ2-3; D gene uncertain. Germline loops: CDR1 SGHAT, CDR2 FQNNGV. V lost 5 bases to trimming and J lost 0 bases, with 12 bases between them. This CDR3 has 15 residues. The CDR3 reads CASSLALGSTDTQYL. DNA for the CDR3: TGTGCCAGCAGCCTCGCCCTCGGGAGCACAGATACGCAGTATCTT.

This clonotype was counted many times. The CDR3 protein is CASSELQGSSGNTIYF. CDR3 sequence (DNA): TGTGCCAGCAGTGAGCTTCAGGGGAGCTCTGGAAACACCATATATTTT. The J gene is TRBJ1-3, the V gene TRBV6-1, with D possibly being TRBD1 (6 bases). The CDR3 covers 16 residues. Germline CDR1 and CDR2: MNHNS and SASEGT. The V gene lost 3 bases and the J gene lost 0 bases, with 12 bases spanning the gap.

In this sample, this clonotype turned up many times. This rearrangement joins TRBV19 to TRBJ1-4; the D gene is possibly TRBD1 (5 bases). The length of the CDR3 is 16 residues. Between the trimmed V and J ends, which lost 0 bases and 0 bases, there was a span of 8 bases. CDR1 and CDR2 (germline): LNHDA, SQIVND (reference sequence). The CDR3 DNA follows: TGTGCCAGTAGTATAGATGGGGCAGCAACTAATGAAAAACTGTTTTTT. It yields the protein CASSIDGAATNEKLFF.

On this clonotype itself: This may come from a read error, since a much larger clone is one base off. The rearrangement uses TRBV5-5 and TRBJ2-3; D is undetermined. The CDR3 extends over 12 amino acids. Deletions cut 4 bases from V and 10 bases from J, with 13 bases between. Germline V gene lookup returns CDR1 SGHKS and CDR2 YYEKEE (reference sequence). The CDR3 loop is CASSPRSDSQYF. The CDR3 DNA reads TGTGCCAGCAGCCCCCGGTCCGATTCGCAGTATTTT.